A selection of T cell receptor beta chains follows, all from one sample in a study of CD8+ T cells in alopecia areata. Data came from immunoSEQ multiplex PCR; TCRdb stores just in-frame clones and leaves some out. The sample lists 150,000 to 200,000 clones, roughly 60% occurring once. Sequences were derived from CD4+ T cells sorted from blood, sampled at approximately week 60, from a patient treated with tofacitinib. The receptor source for this set is a human donor with alopecia areata. The CDR3 runs from the conserved cysteine through the conserved F or W. D genes are given only for firm matches. Clone size is given for some rows only: seen once, a few or many times, or a class if the clone is expanded.

>NA|TRBV7-9|TRBJ2-3|many
TGTGCCAGCAGCCAGGGGACTATCAGCACAGATACGCAGTATTTT
CASSQGTISTDTQYF
>NA|TRBV5-6|TRBJ1-3|NA
TGTGCCAGCAGCTTGTTCCGCCACTCTGGAAACACCATATATTTT
CASSLFRHSGNTIYF
>NA|TRBV30|TRBJ1-3|few
TGTGCCTGGAGTGGGGGAATGGGGTTTGGAAACACCATATATTTT
CAWSGGMGFGNTIYF
>NA|TRBV5-6|TRBJ2-5|NA
TGTGCCAGCAGCTTGAGGTCAGGAGAGACCCAGTACTTC
CASSLRSGETQYF
>NA|TRBV5-6|TRBJ2-1|NA
TGTGCCAGCAGCTTGGGCCCCAACTCCTACAATGAGCAGTTCTTC
CASSLGPNSYNEQFF
>TRBD1|TRBV6-1|TRBJ1-2|NA
TGTGCCAGCAGTTTGCGACAGGGCGATGGCTACACCTTC
CASSLRQGDGYTF
>TRBD2|TRBV9|TRBJ2-7|NA
TGTGCCAGCAGCGTAGGCACGGGGGGTGAAGAGCAGTACTTC
CASSVGTGGEEQYF
>NA|TRBV4-1|TRBJ1-1|NA
TGCGCCAGCAGCCAAGCACCGATTGGCACTGAAGCTTTCTTT
CASSQAPIGTEAFF
>TRBD1|TRBV10-3|TRBJ1-1|few
TGTGCCATCAAAAGACAGGGGGATTGGGGTTTTTCGGACACTGAAGCTTTCTTT
CAIKRQGDWGFSDTEAFF
>TRBD1|TRBV18|TRBJ1-1|NA
TGTGCCAGCTCACCTTCCGGGACAGGAGTGAACACTGAAGCTTTCTTT
CASSPSGTGVNTEAFF
>TRBD2|TRBV5-6|TRBJ2-7|NA
TGTGCCAGCAGCTTTCGGACTAGCGGGGCCTACGAGCAGTACTTC
CASSFRTSGAYEQYF
>TRBD1|TRBV30|TRBJ1-5|NA
TGTGCCTGGGGCCGGGACAGCCTACACAATCAGCCCCAGCATTTT
CAWGRDSLHNQPQHF
>TRBD1|TRBV29-1|TRBJ2-7|few
TGCAGCGCATCACAGGGGCGGTACGAGCAGTACTTC
CSASQGRYEQYF